The clone carrying this TCR beta chain appeared a few times. The antigen remains unidentified. Indicated time point: pre-sensitization, week 0. Described treatment: therapeutic diphenylcyclopropenone sensitization with weekly scalp DPC. The germline V and J ends were trimmed by 9 bases and 2 bases, with 11 bases remaining between them. From germline, CDR1 is MDHEN and CDR2 SYDVKM. This CDR3 region has 13 residues. The source of the sample is a study of human T cells and chemical hapten exposure. Study-level information: The cohort included alopecia areata under or over 50% scalp, totalis and universalis. Study-wide findings and caveats: Those TCRs sitting above 1 in 1000 frequency stayed the same with DPC sensitization.

TCRdb reanalysed the RACE reads using MiXCR and keeps one entry per CDR3 protein. The sample lists 200,000 to 300,000 distinct CDR3 sequences, around 9.3% occurring once. This material consisted of whole blood, taken in connection with sensitization to the hapten diphenylcyclopropenone (DPC). This chain joins TRBV28 and TRBJ2-1; possibly TRBD1 for D (5 bases). This TCR was recovered from a woman aged 40 to 50 with alopecia areata. Some clones in this sample may be carry-over from other donors' samples. In DNA form, the CDR3 reads TGTGCCAGTAGGGGCAGGACCTACAATGAGCAGTTCTTC. Protein sequence: CASRGRTYNEQFF.